This T cell receptor (beta chain) comes out of a study of T cells after somatic rescue of genetic block. The CDR3 covers 13 residues. The germline CDR1 and CDR2 sequences are MNHNY and SVGAGI (reference sequence). With 4 bases clipped from V and 7 bases from J, the junction kept 2 bases outside the gene matches. Libraries were prepared by immunoSEQ multiplex PCR; TCRdb keeps only in-frame clonotypes and omits some of them. The repertoire holds more than 9,500 clones, with roughly 70% as singletons. The chain has TRBV6-6 and TRBJ1-4; 8 bases are shared with TRBD1. Sample: peripheral blood mononuclear cells (PBMCs). The receptor's source is a boy younger than 18. CDR3 residues: CASSLTGAEKLFF. The CDR3 DNA follows: TGTGCCAGCAGTTTGACAGGGGCTGAAAAACTGTTTTTT.